The 9 T cell receptor beta chains below were found in one sample sequenced in a study of blood T cell repertoires in COVID-19. Assay used: immunoSEQ multiplex PCR; TCRdb lists only in-frame clones, some missing. Of roughly 67,000 clones detected, less than 90% appear once; the ten largest clones hold approximately 8.8%. Sequenced: peripheral blood. The receptors were gathered from a man between 45 and 60 years old with active COVID-19.

This chain joins TRBV23-1 and TRBJ2-7; 7 bases are shared with TRBD2. TRBV23-1 is known as an ORF, though its function is uncertain. There are 14 residues in the CDR3. Unmatched junction bases numbered 4, after V lost 2 bases and J lost 3 bases. The chain's CDR3 is CASSQPGRVYEQYF. The CDR3, as DNA: TGCGCCAGCAGTCAACCAGGGAGGGTCTACGAGCAGTACTTC.

The chain links TRBV10-3 to TRBJ1-2, with no clear D. In germline, CDR1 is ENHRY, CDR2 SYGVKD. The CDR3 has 12 residues. V was trimmed by 0 bases and J by 7 bases, leaving 6 bases between them. The CDR3 sequence: CAISESGGGYTF. In DNA form, the CDR3 reads TGTGCCATCAGTGAGTCCGGTGGTGGCTACACCTTC.

This clone was seen a handful of times. V gene TRBV11-3 combines with J gene TRBJ1-5; D uncertain. This CDR3 is 15 amino acids long. Trimming cost V 6 bases and J 1 base, with 13 bases left between them. Germline V gives CDR1 SGHNT, CDR2 YENEEA. CDR3: CASRGGSPSNQPQHF. Here the CDR3 DNA reads TGTGCCAGCAGAGGTGGGAGTCCAAGCAATCAGCCCCAGCATTTT.

The DNA of the CDR3 is TGTGCCACCAGTGATCCTAGACTAGCGGGGGGGGAGCAGTTCTTC. This gives the protein CATSDPRLAGGEQFF. V gene TRBV24-1 combines with J gene TRBJ2-1, with 14 bases fitting TRBD2. Germline V gives CDR1 KGHDR, CDR2 SFDVKD. The CDR3 is 15 amino acids. Trimming cost V 3 bases and J 10 bases; bases outside gene matches: 4.

V and J are TRBV5-5 and TRBJ2-7, with D possibly being TRBD1 (6 bases). The CDR3 runs to 14 residues. V was clipped by 4 bases and J by 1 base, with 12 bases between them. Germline values: CDR1 SGHKS, CDR2 YYEKEE (reference sequence). CDR3 coding DNA: TGTGCCAGCAGCCTTGGACAGCCGTCCTACGAGCAGTACTTC. It encodes CASSLGQPSYEQYF.

The CDR3 coding sequence is TGTGCCAGCAGTGCATACGGGGGGTTGAACACTGAAGCTTTCTTT. Protein product: CASSAYGGLNTEAFF. The genes are TRBV2 and TRBJ1-1, with D perhaps TRBD1 (5 bases). Germline CDR1 is SNHLY and CDR2 is FYNNEI. The CDR3 extends over 15 amino acids. The V and J ends lost 4 bases and 0 bases respectively, with 12 bases between them. Variable domain in full (rest from reference TRBV2 and TRBJ1-1): EPEVTQTPSHQVTQMGQEVILRCVPISNHLYFYWYRQILGQKVEFLVSFYNNEISEKSEIFDDQFSVERPDGSNFTLKIRSTKLEDSAMYFCASSAYGGLNTEAFFGQGTRLTVV.

The rearrangement links TRBV2 to TRBJ1-1; the D gene is possibly TRBD1 (6 bases). CDR1 and CDR2 (germline): SNHLY, FYNNEI. The CDR3 runs to 13 residues. V lost 8 bases and J lost 4, with 14 bases in between. Here the CDR3 DNA reads TGTGCCAGCGGGGGGGGCAGGGCCACTGAAGCTTTCTTT. It yields the protein CASGGGRATEAFF.

The chain links TRBV2 to TRBJ2-3; TRBD2 matches 9 bases. The CDR3 is made up of 15 amino acids. Germline V gene data show CDR1 as SNHLY and CDR2 as FYNNEI. The junction had 8 bases not matched to a gene; V was cut back by 2 bases and J by 8 bases. The DNA for the CDR3 is TGTGCCAGCAGTGAATGGCGGGGGGGCCTTGGTACGCAGTATTTT. Encoded protein: CASSEWRGGLGTQYF.

This clone was observed a few times. This chain joins TRBV9 and TRBJ1-4; the D gene is possibly TRBD1 (5 bases). CDR1 and CDR2 (germline): SGDLS, YYNGEE. The CDR3 has 15 amino acids. V lost 8 bases and J lost 2, with 16 bases in between. CDR3 protein: CASSPQGTTNEKLFF. The CDR3 DNA reads as TGTGCCAGTTCCCCCCAGGGAACCACTAATGAAAAACTGTTTTTT.